One sample yielded the 22 T cell receptor beta chains listed below, sequenced in a study of T cell changes during pregnancy in multiple sclerosis (dated by TCRdb to about 2019). Library construction relied on the immunoSEQ multiplex PCR assay. As stored in TCRdb, this immuneACCESS dataset retains in-frame rearrangements with V and J assigned. A fraction of the clones does not appear; measured against another copy, unresolved V genes explain less than half of the discrepancy, and the remainder lacks a known reason. The sample includes 50,000 or so clones, with 75% to 95% observed a single time. Approximately 1.1% of the sample comes from the top ten. The sequenced sample was peripheral blood, obtained after pregnancy. The receptors were gathered from a female donor in good health, enrolled as a control in a pregnancy study.

The chain links TRBV7-2 to TRBJ2-1; TRBD2 aligns across 14 bases. Germline lookup yields CDR1 SGHTA and CDR2 FQGNSA. The V segment lost 9 bases and the J segment 3 bases; nucleotides outside the gene matches: 1. This CDR3 spans 14 amino acids. CDR3 loop: CASGTSGGYNEQFF. The CDR3 DNA reads as TGTGCCAGTGGGACTAGCGGGGGCTACAATGAGCAGTTCTTC.

The gene calls are TRBV10-2 and TRBJ2-7; TRBD2 agrees at 8 bases. The CDR3 is 15 amino acids. Trimming removed 2 bases from V and 3 bases from J; junction bases left unmatched: 6. Germline CDR1 WSHSY, CDR2 SAAADI. CDR3: CASSEIWREDYEQYF. The CDR3 nucleotides are TGCGCCAGCAGTGAGATATGGCGGGAGGACTACGAGCAGTACTTC.

V gene TRBV11-3 combines with J gene TRBJ2-1, with TRBD1 identical over 9 bases. Germline CDR1 is SGHNT and CDR2 is YENEEA. J lost 10 bases, V lost 3 bases, and 7 bases had no gene match. This CDR3 is 14 amino acids long. CDR3: CASSLGRTGVEQFF. DNA of the CDR3: TGTGCCAGCAGCTTGGGGCGGACAGGGGTCGAGCAGTTCTTC.

This chain connects TRBV29-1 to TRBJ1-5, with 7 bases identical to TRBD1. This CDR3 spans 12 amino acids. Germline V lookup: CDR1 SQVTM, CDR2 ANQGSEA. J lost 7 bases, V lost 6 bases, and 6 bases had no gene match. In DNA form, the CDR3 reads TGCAGCGTACAGGGGACGGAACAGCCCCAGCATTTT. As protein: CSVQGTEQPQHF.

This sequence joins TRBV7-9 and TRBJ2-2; D gene unclear. Germline CDR1 reads SEHNR; CDR2 reads FQNEAQ (reference sequence). The CDR3 is 14 amino acids. Trimming removed 9 bases from V and 1 base from J, with 12 bases in between. The DNA of the CDR3 is TGTGCCAGTTCTCGGCTAGGGAACACCGGGGAGCTGTTTTTT. Amino acids: CASSRLGNTGELFF.

The rearrangement uses TRBV5-1 and TRBJ2-7, with 15 positions matching TRBD2. This CDR3 has 16 amino acids. CDR1 SGHRS and CDR2 YFSETQ come from the germline V gene. V was pared by 0 bases and J by 5 bases, with 3 bases of the junction left unmatched. CDR3 loop: CASSLGTSGRVNEQYF. The CDR3 nucleotides read TGCGCCAGCAGCTTGGGGACTAGCGGGAGGGTGAACGAGCAGTACTTC. The entire variable domain, with the rest obtained from reference TRBV5-1 and TRBJ2-7, is as follows: KAGVTQTPRYLIKTRGQQVTLSCSPISGHRSVSWYQQTPGQGLQFLFEYFSETQRNKGNFPGRFSGRQFSNSRSEMNVSTLELGDSALYLCASSLGTSGRVNEQYFGPGTRLTVT.

The V and J genes are TRBV20-1 and TRBJ2-1, with D perhaps matching TRBD2 (5 bases). Germline CDR1 and CDR2: DFQATT and SNEGSKA (reference sequence). There are 11 residues in the CDR3. V was clipped by 6 bases and J by 7 bases, with 10 bases between them. In DNA, the CDR3 is TGCAGTGCGACCTCGGGAAATGAGCAGTTCTTC. It is translated as CSATSGNEQFF.

The chain is built from TRBV28 and TRBJ1-2, with D unresolved. The CDR3 has 14 amino acids. V lost 2 bases and J lost 4, with 11 bases in between. CDR1 is MDHEN and CDR2 is SYDVKM in the germline V gene. CDR3 sequence: CASSLGRALYGYTF. The CDR3 DNA is TGTGCCAGCAGTTTAGGGCGGGCTCTCTATGGCTACACCTTC.

The V call is TRBV30, the J call TRBJ1-5, with D possibly being TRBD1 (5 bases). Germline V CDR1 and CDR2: GTSNPN, SVGIG (reference sequence). This CDR3 has 13 amino acids. Deletions cut 8 bases from V and 11 bases from J, with 22 bases between. CDR3 sequence: CALNMGLGRAQHF. CDR3 sequence (DNA): TGTGCCCTAAATATGGGGCTGGGTAGGGCCCAGCATTTT.

V usage is TRBV6-1 and J usage is TRBJ2-7; D might be TRBD2 (5 bases). The V end lost 0 bases, the J end lost 3 bases, and 12 bases lay between the germline ends. The germline V gene has CDR1 MNHNS and CDR2 SASEGT. The CDR3 consists of 15 residues. The CDR3 sequence is CASSEAPHGIYEQYF. For the CDR3, the DNA is TGTGCCAGCAGTGAAGCTCCACACGGGATCTACGAGCAGTACTTC.

This clone appeared once. The chain carries TRBV27 and TRBJ2-7; TRBD2 matches at 7 bases. The V and J ends lost 6 bases and 3 bases, in that order; junction bases with no gene match: 11. Germline values: CDR1 MNHEY, CDR2 SMNVEV (reference sequence). The CDR3 spans 15 residues. CDR3 sequence: CASRQPGGAIYEQYF. In DNA, the CDR3 is TGTGCCAGCAGGCAGCCGGGGGGTGCCATCTACGAGCAGTACTTC.

The chain joins TRBV28 to TRBJ2-1; D not resolved. CDR1 and CDR2 from the germline V gene are MDHEN and SYDVKM. The CDR3 runs 10 residues. The V end lost 5 bases, the J end lost 8 bases, and 4 bases lay between the germline ends. The CDR3 region is CASSSHEQFF. In DNA form, the CDR3 reads TGTGCCAGCAGTAGCCATGAGCAGTTCTTC.

The chain uses TRBV2 and TRBJ2-7, with 10 bases fitting TRBD1. Germline-derived CDR1 and CDR2 are SNHLY and FYNNEI. V was pared by 2 bases and J by 6 bases, with 7 bases of the junction left unmatched. The CDR3 contains 15 residues. The CDR3 DNA sequence: TGTGCCAGCAGTGAATGGGACAGGGGTCGAGGCGAGCAGTACTTC. This codes for CASSEWDRGRGEQYF.

J is TRBJ2-1 and V is TRBV5-1; 7 positions match TRBD1. CDR1 is SGHRS, CDR2 YFSETQ, per germline. This CDR3 has 16 residues. With V trimmed by 0 bases and J by 1 base, 4 bases remained unmatched. CDR3 loop: CASSLDRGRSYNEQFF. The CDR3, as DNA: TGCGCCAGCAGCTTGGACAGGGGACGGTCCTACAATGAGCAGTTCTTC.

V usage is TRBV4-3 and J usage is TRBJ2-7; D is unresolved. The CDR3 loop spans 14 amino acids. The ends were cut back, 1 base at V and 0 bases at J, with 7 bases in the middle. Per the germline V gene, CDR1 is LGHNA and CDR2 is YSLEER. Written as DNA, the CDR3 is TGCGCCAGCAGCCAAGGGGCTTTCTCCTACGAGCAGTACTTC. This gives the protein CASSQGAFSYEQYF.

The V and J genes are TRBV5-1 and TRBJ1-2, with 7 bases identical to TRBD1. The CDR3 has 14 amino acids. Germline CDR1 is SGHRS and CDR2 is YFSETQ. The junction had 5 bases not matched to a gene; V was cut back by 2 bases and J by 4 bases. This chain's CDR3 is CASSFGGQAYGYTF. The CDR3 region has the DNA TGCGCCAGCAGCTTTGGCGGACAGGCCTATGGCTACACCTTC.

Turning to this clone: One end of the junction varies from germline; a read error may be responsible. The chain recombines TRBV4-2 with TRBJ1-2, with D possibly TRBD1 on 6 matching bases. From germline, CDR1 is LGHNA and CDR2 YNFKEQ. The CDR3 spans 11 residues. The CDR3, as DNA: TGTGCCAGCAGGCTAAACAGGGAATCCTACTTC. This codes for CASRLNRESYF.

The CDR3 spells CASSSFPGTGNTIYF. Here the CDR3 DNA reads TGTGCCAGCAGTTCATTCCCAGGGACTGGAAACACCATATATTTT. This sequence joins TRBV6-5 and TRBJ1-3; tentatively, D is TRBD1 (5 bases). V lost 4 bases and J 2 bases, leaving 12 bases between the germline ends. CDR3 length equals 15 residues. Germline lookup yields CDR1 MNHEY and CDR2 SVGAGI.

With respect to this clone: Other DNA sequences in the sample encode the same CDR3. The chain joins TRBV6-5 to TRBJ1-2; no clear D gene. The V gene's germline CDR1 is MNHEY and CDR2 SVGAGI. Trimming took off 2 bases at V and 3 bases at J, with 7 bases between the two ends. There are 13 residues in the CDR3. CDR3 residues: CASSYEGDYGYTF. In nucleotides, the CDR3 is TGTGCCAGCAGTTACGAGGGAGACTATGGCTACACCTTC.

The J gene is TRBJ2-3, the V gene TRBV7-2, with D tentatively TRBD1 (6 bases). V lost 3 bases, J lost 3 bases, and 7 bases lay in between. The length of the CDR3 is 13 residues. In germline, CDR1 is SGHTA, CDR2 FQGNSA. The CDR3 DNA reads as TGTGCCAGCAGCTTTCAGGGGACAGATACGCAGTATTTT. Translated, it gives CASSFQGTDTQYF. Supplemented by reference TRBV7-2 and TRBJ2-3, the full variable domain reads GAGVSQSPSNKVTEKGKDVELRCDPISGHTALYWYRQSLGQGLEFLIYFQGNSAPDKSGLPSDRFSAERTGGSVSTLTIQRTQQEDSAVYLCASSFQGTDTQYFGPGTRLTVL.

The chain carries TRBV2 and TRBJ1-1, with D tentatively TRBD1 (5 bases). This CDR3 is built from 14 residues. The germline V gene encodes CDR1 SNHLY and CDR2 FYNNEI. V lost 3 bases, J lost 1 base, and 9 bases lay in between. The CDR3 DNA is TGTGCCAGCAGTGACCTAACAGGGAACACTGAAGCTTTCTTT. It yields the protein CASSDLTGNTEAFF.

This clone has a single count. The J gene is TRBJ1-5, the V gene TRBV11-2; a possible D gene is TRBD1 (5 bases). The V gene's germline CDR1 is SGHAT and CDR2 FQNNGV. CDR3 length equals 15 residues. Between the trimmed V and J ends, which lost 0 bases and 7 bases, there was a span of 13 bases. The CDR3 bases are TGTGCCAGCAGCTTAGATACAGGTCGGGGGCAGCCCCAGCATTTT. Protein product: CASSLDTGRGQPQHF. The whole variable domain, filled in from reference TRBV11-2 and TRBJ1-5, reads EAGVAQSPRYKIIEKRQSVAFWCNPISGHATLYWYQQILGQGPKLLIQFQNNGVVDDSQLPKDRFSAERLKGVDSTLKIQPAKLEDSAVYLCASSLDTGRGQPQHFGDGTRLSIL.